This TCR beta chain comes out of a study of cytomegalovirus exposure and HLA in healthy donors. Study-wide context: Caucasian-associated ancestry cluster membership applied to about 80% of several hundred genotyped donors. Study-level points and caveats: In an earlier analysis, about 87% or about 30%: the productive usage of most TCR beta V segments. Reports indicated that the classifier achieved high specificity and sensitivity in diagnosing cytomegalovirus status. The availability of immune exposure information extended only to CMV serostatus.

The PCR ran on 60 Vbeta and 13 Jbeta primers. This table comes from immunoSEQ multiplex PCR, and its TCRdb copy is limited to in-frame clones, with some not included. This sample has some 200,000 clones; 80% to 85% occur once, and the top ten carry about 2.5%. Per germline, CDR1 SGHNT and CDR2 YYREEE (reference sequence). CDR3 length equals 17 residues. About this clone: The target antigen is unknown.

This receptor was obtained from a woman aged 40 to 49 in good health and CMV-seronegative. The chain carries TRBV5-4 and TRBJ2-5, with D possibly matching TRBD2 (5 bases). The J call may be faulty, since TRBJ2-7 better matches the DNA end. Sample: PBMCs. This CDR3 reads CASSSVQIGVVGYEQYF. The DNA of the CDR3 is TGTGCCAGCAGCTCCGTCCAAATCGGGGTGGTCGGCTACGAGCAGTACTTC.